The 13 T cell receptor beta chains given below trace back to one sample, sequenced in a study of T-cell reconstitution after alpha-beta-depleted transplantation in children. It was with unique molecular identifiers that the TCRbeta library was prepared. TCRdb re-derived calls from the PCR reads in MiXCR, one entry per CDR3 protein. The data show 240,000 or so distinct CDR3 sequences, with just under 8.5% seen just once and 6.3% held by the top ten. Sequencing was performed on PBMCs, mostly from graft donor cells, taken 180 days after TCRalphabeta/CD19-depleted stem cell transplant. The source is a male patient under 18 who had a stem cell transplant for acute lymphoblastic leukemia, so the T cells may come from the graft donor.

The table lists this clonotype with many counts. The rearrangement joins TRBV5-1 to TRBJ2-7; tentatively, D is TRBD1 or TRBD2 (7 bases each). The CDR3 is made up of 15 amino acids. Germline lookup yields CDR1 SGHRS and CDR2 YFSETQ. Between the trimmed V and J ends, which lost 0 bases and 2 bases, there was a span of 12 bases. The CDR3 spells CASSLEAGGAYEQYF. CDR3 coding DNA: TGCGCCAGCAGCTTGGAGGCAGGGGGGGCCTACGAGCAGTACTTC.

Many counts were recorded for this clonotype. This chain connects TRBV11-2 to TRBJ2-1; 13 bases map to TRBD2. The CDR3 extends over 16 amino acids. The germline V gene encodes CDR1 SGHAT and CDR2 FQNNGV. The V and J ends lost 3 bases and 9 bases, in that order; junction bases with no gene match: 8. The CDR3 nucleotides are TGTGCCAGCAGCTTCCAACTAGCGGGGGGGCGGGGTGAGCAGTTCTTC. Translating it yields CASSFQLAGGRGEQFF.

Note on this clonotype: One base away lies a much larger clone, so this may be a sequencing read error. V is TRBV20-1 and J is TRBJ2-6; D is undetermined. Per the germline V gene, CDR1 is DFQATT and CDR2 is SNEGSKA (reference sequence). Trimming cost V 5 bases and J 6 bases, with 20 bases left between them. This CDR3 is 16 amino acids long. CDR3 loop: CSALAVGYTKANVLTF. Here the CDR3 DNA reads TGCAGTGCTCTCGCGGTAGGCTATACAAAGGCCAACGTCCTGACTTTC.

This clonotype was seen many times. The rearrangement links TRBV20-1 to TRBJ1-1, with D possibly TRBD1 on 6 matching bases. Germline values: CDR1 DFQATT, CDR2 SNEGSKA (reference sequence). This CDR3 spans 12 amino acids. Deletions cut 4 bases from V and 8 bases from J, with 14 bases between. In DNA form, the CDR3 reads TGCAGTGCTACGAGGGGGGGAATAGAAGCTTTCTTT. It specifies CSATRGGIEAFF.

This clonotype has a count of ten or more. This rearrangement joins TRBV28 to TRBJ2-3; 8 positions match TRBD1. This CDR3 has 20 residues. J lost 2 bases, V lost 3 bases, and 19 bases had no gene match. Germline V gene data show CDR1 as MDHEN and CDR2 as SYDVKM. The CDR3 loop is CASSFRTGTGDSFPTDTQYF. CDR3 nucleotide sequence: TGTGCCAGCAGTTTCCGAACCGGGACAGGCGATTCTTTTCCCACAGATACGCAGTATTTT.

This chain connects TRBV11-2 to TRBJ2-5; D possibly corresponds to TRBD1 (6 bases). Trimming shortened V by 5 bases and J by 0 bases, and 25 bases separated the two germline ends. This CDR3 contains 19 residues. Germline V gene sequence: CDR1 SGHAT, CDR2 FQNNGV. The CDR3 nucleotides are TGTGCCAGCAGCCCTGGGCAACAGGGCGTGGGGATCTACCAAGAGACCCAGTACTTC. Translation: CASSPGQQGVGIYQETQYF.

This clonotype was counted at least ten times. This sequence joins TRBV20-1 and TRBJ1-4; D is undetermined. The germline gives CDR1 DFQATT, CDR2 SNEGSKA (reference sequence). The CDR3 runs to 16 residues. The V end lost 1 base, the J end lost 0 bases, and 12 bases lay between the germline ends. CDR3 amino acids: CSARGQYSATNEKLFF. The CDR3, as DNA: TGCAGTGCTAGAGGCCAATACAGCGCAACTAATGAAAAACTGTTTTTT.

This clonotype showed up many times. At one boundary the junction diverges from the germline segment, which might be a read error. The V gene is TRBV7-7, the J gene TRBJ2-7, with 12 bases that match TRBD1. Per germline, CDR1 SSHAT and CDR2 FNYEAQ (reference sequence). CDR3 length equals 14 residues. CDR3 protein: CASSAGQGANEQYF. The CDR3 nucleotides are TGTGCTAGCAGCGCGGGACAGGGGGCCAACGAGCAGTACTTC.

This clonotype was observed at least ten times. J is TRBJ2-1 and V is TRBV9; D perhaps matches TRBD2 (7 bases). The CDR3 extends over 14 amino acids. Germline V gene sequence: CDR1 SGDLS, CDR2 YYNGEE. Deletions cut 5 bases from V and 6 bases from J, with 15 bases between. The CDR3 nucleotides are TGTGCCAGCAGTCGGAGGGGGGGTGGCAATGAGCAGTTCTTC. Translation gives CASSRRGGGNEQFF.

This clonotype was seen repeatedly, ten times or more. The chain employs TRBV7-2 and TRBJ1-1; possibly TRBD1 for D (5 bases). Looked up from germline, CDR1 is SGHTA and CDR2 is FQGNSA. CDR3 length equals 14 residues. The V end was cut by 1 base, the J end by 2 bases, with 8 bases between. In nucleotides, the CDR3 is TGTGCCAGCAGCTTAGGGGGGGTTAACACTGAAGCTTTCTTT. Translation gives CASSLGGVNTEAFF. Complete variable domain (other parts from reference TRBV7-2 and TRBJ1-1): GAGVSQSPSNKVTEKGKDVELRCDPISGHTALYWYRQSLGQGLEFLIYFQGNSAPDKSGLPSDRFSAERTGGSVSTLTIQRTQQEDSAVYLCASSLGGVNTEAFFGQGTRLTVV.

In its sample, this clonotype was seen many times. The CDR3 spells CASSLQEVRTDTQYF. Here the CDR3 DNA reads TGCGCCAGCAGCTTGCAGGAAGTGAGGACAGATACGCAGTATTTT. The V and J genes are TRBV5-1 and TRBJ2-3; D is unclear. The ends were cut back, 1 base at V and 3 bases at J, with 12 bases in the middle. The CDR3 spans 15 residues. Germline V gene lookup returns CDR1 SGHRS and CDR2 YFSETQ.

Many counts were recorded for this clonotype. V usage is TRBV9 and J usage is TRBJ2-2; 8 bases map to TRBD2. The CDR3 loop spans 15 amino acids. Germline V CDR1 and CDR2: SGDLS, YYNGEE. With V trimmed by 4 bases and J by 7 bases, 9 bases remained unmatched. The CDR3 DNA follows: TGTGCCAGCAGCCCCGGGGGGGCCTATCTCGGGGAGCTGTTTTTT. Its translation is CASSPGGAYLGELFF.

Note on this clonotype: A much larger clone is a single base away; this may be a read error. This sequence joins TRBV28 and TRBJ2-7, with D tentatively TRBD1 (5 bases). Germline loops: CDR1 MDHEN, CDR2 SYDVKM. V was clipped by 10 bases and J by 0 bases, with 10 bases between them. The CDR3 consists of 12 residues. CDR3: CATHDSSYEQYF. CDR3 in DNA: TGTGCCACCCACGACAGCTCCTACGAGCAGTACTTC.